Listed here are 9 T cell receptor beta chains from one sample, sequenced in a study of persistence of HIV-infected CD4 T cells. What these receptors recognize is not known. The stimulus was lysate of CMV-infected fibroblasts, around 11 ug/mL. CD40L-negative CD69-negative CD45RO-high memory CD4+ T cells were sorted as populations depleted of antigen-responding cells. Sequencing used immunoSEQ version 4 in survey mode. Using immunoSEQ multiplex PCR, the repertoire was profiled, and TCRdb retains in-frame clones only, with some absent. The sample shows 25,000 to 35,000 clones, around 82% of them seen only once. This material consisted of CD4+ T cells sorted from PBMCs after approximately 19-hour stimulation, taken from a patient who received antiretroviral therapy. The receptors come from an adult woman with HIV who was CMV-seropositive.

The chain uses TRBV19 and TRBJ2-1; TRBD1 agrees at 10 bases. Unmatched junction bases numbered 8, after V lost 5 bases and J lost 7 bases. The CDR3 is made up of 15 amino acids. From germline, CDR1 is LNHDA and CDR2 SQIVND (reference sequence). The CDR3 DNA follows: TGTGCCAGTAGTCTACCGGGACAGGGGCAGAATGAGCAGTTCTTC. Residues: CASSLPGQGQNEQFF. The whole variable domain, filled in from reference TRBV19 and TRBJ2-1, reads DGGITQSPKYLFRKEGQNVTLSCEQNLNHDAMYWYRQDPGQGLRLIYYSQIVNDFQKGDIAEGYSVSREKKESFPLTVTSAQKNPTAFYLCASSLPGQGQNEQFFGPGTRLTVL.

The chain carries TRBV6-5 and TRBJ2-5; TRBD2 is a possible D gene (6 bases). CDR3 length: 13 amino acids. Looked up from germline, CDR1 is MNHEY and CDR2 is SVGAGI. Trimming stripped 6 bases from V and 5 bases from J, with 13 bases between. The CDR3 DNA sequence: TGTGCCAGCAGCTCCCCGGGGAGGGAGACCCAGTACTTC. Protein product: CASSSPGRETQYF.

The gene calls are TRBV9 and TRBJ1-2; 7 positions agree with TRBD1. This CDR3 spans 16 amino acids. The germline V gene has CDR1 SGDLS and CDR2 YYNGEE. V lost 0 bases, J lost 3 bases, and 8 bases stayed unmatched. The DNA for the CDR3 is TGTGCCAGCAGCGTAGACCCGACAGGGACGGACTATGGCTACACCTTC. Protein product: CASSVDPTGTDYGYTF.

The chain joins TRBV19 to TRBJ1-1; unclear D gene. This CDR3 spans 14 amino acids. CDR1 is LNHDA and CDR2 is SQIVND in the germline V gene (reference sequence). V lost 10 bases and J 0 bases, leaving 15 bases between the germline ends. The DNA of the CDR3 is TGTGCCACCATGTGGACGGGGATGAACACTGAAGCTTTCTTT. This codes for CATMWTGMNTEAFF.

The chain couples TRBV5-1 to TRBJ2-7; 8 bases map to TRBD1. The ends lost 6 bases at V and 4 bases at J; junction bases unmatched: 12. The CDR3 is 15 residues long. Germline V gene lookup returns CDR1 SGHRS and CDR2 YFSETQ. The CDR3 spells CASTPGGPLSYEQYF. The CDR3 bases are TGCGCCAGCACCCCAGGGGGCCCCCTTTCATACGAGCAGTACTTC.

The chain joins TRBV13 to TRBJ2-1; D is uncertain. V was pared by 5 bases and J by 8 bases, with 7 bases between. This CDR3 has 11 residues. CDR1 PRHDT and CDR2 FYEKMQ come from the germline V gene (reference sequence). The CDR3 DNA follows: TGTGCCAGCAGCCGTACCGATGAGCAGTTCTTC. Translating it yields CASSRTDEQFF.

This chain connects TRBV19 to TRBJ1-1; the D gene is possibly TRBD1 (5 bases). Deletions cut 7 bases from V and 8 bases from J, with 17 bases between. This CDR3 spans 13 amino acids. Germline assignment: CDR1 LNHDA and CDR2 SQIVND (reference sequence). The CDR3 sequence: CASKNSGPHEAFF. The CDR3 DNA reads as TGTGCCAGTAAAAACTCGGGACCTCACGAAGCTTTCTTT.

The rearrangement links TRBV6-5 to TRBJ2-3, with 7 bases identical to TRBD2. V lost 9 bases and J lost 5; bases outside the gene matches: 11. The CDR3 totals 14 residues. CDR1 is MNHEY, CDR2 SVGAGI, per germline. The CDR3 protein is CASASGGREDTQYF. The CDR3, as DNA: TGTGCCAGTGCTAGCGGAGGGCGAGAAGATACGCAGTATTTT.

The CDR3 region is CASGLVPRDGNSPLHF. The DNA of the CDR3 is TGTGCTAGTGGTTTGGTACCCCGGGATGGGAATTCACCCCTCCACTTT. The rearrangement joins TRBV12-5 to TRBJ1-6, with D hard to call. The V gene lost 0 bases and the J gene lost 7 bases, with 13 bases spanning the gap. Germline-derived CDR1 and CDR2 are LGHNT and FRNRAP. This CDR3 spans 16 amino acids.